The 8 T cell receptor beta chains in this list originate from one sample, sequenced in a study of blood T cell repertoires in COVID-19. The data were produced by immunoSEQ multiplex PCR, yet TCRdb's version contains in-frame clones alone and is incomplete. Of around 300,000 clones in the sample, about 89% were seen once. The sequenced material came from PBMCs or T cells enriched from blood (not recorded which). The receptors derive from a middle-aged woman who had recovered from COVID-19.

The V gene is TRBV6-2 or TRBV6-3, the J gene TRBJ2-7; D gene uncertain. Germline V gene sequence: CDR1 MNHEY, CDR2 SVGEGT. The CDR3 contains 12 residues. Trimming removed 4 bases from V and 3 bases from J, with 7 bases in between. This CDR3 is CASSSTRYEQYF. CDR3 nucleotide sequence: TGTGCCAGCAGTTCGACTCGCTACGAGCAGTACTTC.

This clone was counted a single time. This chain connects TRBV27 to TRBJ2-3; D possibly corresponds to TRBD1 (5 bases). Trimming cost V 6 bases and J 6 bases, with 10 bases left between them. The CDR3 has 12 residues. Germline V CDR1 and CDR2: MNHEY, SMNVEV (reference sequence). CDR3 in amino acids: CASSTAGDTQYF. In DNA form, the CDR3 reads TGTGCCAGCAGCACGGCAGGGGATACGCAGTATTTT.

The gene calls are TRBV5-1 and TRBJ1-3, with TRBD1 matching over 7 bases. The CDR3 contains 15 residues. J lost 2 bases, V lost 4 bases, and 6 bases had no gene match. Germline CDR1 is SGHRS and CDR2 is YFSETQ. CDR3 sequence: CASSRGQTAGNTIYF. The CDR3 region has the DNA TGCGCCAGCAGCAGGGGACAGACTGCTGGAAACACCATATATTTT.

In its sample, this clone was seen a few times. The CDR3 region has the DNA TGTGCCAGCAGCGATCTCGACAGGGAGCAGTACTTC. Translation gives CASSDLDREQYF. The V and J genes are TRBV5-4 and TRBJ2-7; TRBD1 might be the D (6 bases). The CDR3 totals 12 residues. Germline CDR1 SGHNT, CDR2 YYREEE (reference sequence). The V and J ends lost 4 bases and 7 bases respectively, with 12 bases between them.

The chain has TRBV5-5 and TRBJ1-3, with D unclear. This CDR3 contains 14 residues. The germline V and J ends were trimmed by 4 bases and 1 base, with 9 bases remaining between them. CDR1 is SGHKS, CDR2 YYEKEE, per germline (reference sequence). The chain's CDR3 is CASSPPGSGNTIYF. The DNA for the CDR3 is TGTGCCAGCAGCCCCCCGGGGTCTGGAAACACCATATATTTT.

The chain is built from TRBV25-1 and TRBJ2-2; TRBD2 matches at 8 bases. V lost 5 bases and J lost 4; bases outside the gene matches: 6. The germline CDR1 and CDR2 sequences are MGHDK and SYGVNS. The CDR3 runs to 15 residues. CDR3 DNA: TGTGCCAGCAGTCTACCGGGACTAGGCACCGGGGAGCTGTTTTTT. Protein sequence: CASSLPGLGTGELFF.

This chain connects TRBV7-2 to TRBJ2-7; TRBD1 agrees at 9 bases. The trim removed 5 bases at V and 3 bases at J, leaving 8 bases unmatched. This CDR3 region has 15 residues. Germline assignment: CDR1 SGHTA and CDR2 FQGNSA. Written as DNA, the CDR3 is TGTGCCAGCAGCCCCCCGGACAGGGGACACTACGAGCAGTACTTC. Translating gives CASSPPDRGHYEQYF.

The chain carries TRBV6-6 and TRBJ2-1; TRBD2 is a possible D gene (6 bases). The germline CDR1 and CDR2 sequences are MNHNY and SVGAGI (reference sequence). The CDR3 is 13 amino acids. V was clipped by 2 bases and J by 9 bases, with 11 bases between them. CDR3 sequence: CASSYPGAGEQFF. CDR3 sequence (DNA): TGTGCCAGCAGTTACCCGGGAGCGGGTGAGCAGTTCTTC.